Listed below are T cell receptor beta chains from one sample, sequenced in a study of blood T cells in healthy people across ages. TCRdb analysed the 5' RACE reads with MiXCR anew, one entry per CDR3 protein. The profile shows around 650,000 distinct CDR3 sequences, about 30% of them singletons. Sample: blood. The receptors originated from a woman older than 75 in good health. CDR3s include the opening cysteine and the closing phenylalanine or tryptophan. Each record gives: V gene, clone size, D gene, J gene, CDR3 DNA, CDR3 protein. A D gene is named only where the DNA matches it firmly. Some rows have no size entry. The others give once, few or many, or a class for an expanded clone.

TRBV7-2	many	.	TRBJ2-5	TGTGCCAGCAGCTCAACCGACGGCGGGGCCCAAGAGACCCAGTACTTC	CASSSTDGGAQETQYF
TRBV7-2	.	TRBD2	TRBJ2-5	TGTGCCAGCAGTCCGAGAGTAGCGGGGGGCGGGAATGAGCAGTACTTC	CASSPRVAGGGNEQYF
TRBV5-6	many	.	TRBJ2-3	TGTGCCAGCAGCCAAGGGATGGGCACAGATACGCAGTATTTT	CASSQGMGTDTQYF
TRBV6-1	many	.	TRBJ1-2	TGTGCCAGCAGTGAAGCGCGAGGGGTAGGCGGCTACACCTTC	CASSEARGVGGYTF
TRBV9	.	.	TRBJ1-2	TGTGCCAGCAGCGTAGATAATAGAGGAACGGGAGCTAACTATGGCTACACCTTC	CASSVDNRGTGANYGYTF
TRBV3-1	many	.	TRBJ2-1	TGTGCCAGCAGCCAACTTCATGGTTTTGAGCAGTTCTTC	CASSQLHGFEQFF
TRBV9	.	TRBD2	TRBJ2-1	TGTGCCAGCAGCACGCCCCGGTCGGGGGGGCCCAAGGACAATGAGCAGTTCTTC	CASSTPRSGGPKDNEQFF
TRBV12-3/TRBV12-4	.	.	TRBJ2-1	TGTGCCAGCAGTTTAAGGAGCGGGCCCTACAATGAGCAGTTCTTC	CASSLRSGPYNEQFF
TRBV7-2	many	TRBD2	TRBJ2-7	TGTGCCAGCAGCCGGACTAGCGGGGCAGTCTACGAGCAGTACTTC	CASSRTSGAVYEQYF
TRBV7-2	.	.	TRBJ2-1	TGTGCCAGCAGCTTAGGGGTAGCTCGCAATGAGCAGTTCTTC	CASSLGVARNEQFF
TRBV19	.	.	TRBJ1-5	TGTGCCAGTGAAAGGGCGTGGGGAGGGGATCAGCCCCAGCATTTT	CASERAWGGDQPQHF
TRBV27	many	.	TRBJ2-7	TGTGCCAGCAGTTTCCGCGACAGCTACGAGCAGTACTTC	CASSFRDSYEQYF
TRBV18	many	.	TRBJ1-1	TGTGCCAGCTCACCAACAAGCCTCGGAGCAGCTTTCTTT	CASSPTSLGAAFF
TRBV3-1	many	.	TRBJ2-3	TGTGCCAGCAGCCAAAGGTGGAATACGCAGTATTTT	CASSQRWNTQYF
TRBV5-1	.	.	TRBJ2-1	TGCGCCAGCAGCTTAGCGGAACTTTCCTACAATGAGCAGTTCTTC	CASSLAELSYNEQFF
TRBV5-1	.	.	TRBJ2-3	TGCGCCAGCAGCTATACAGGGAGCATAGATACGCAGTATTTT	CASSYTGSIDTQYF
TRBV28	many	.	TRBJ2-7	TGTGCCAGCAGGTCTCTCTACGAGCAGTACTTC	CASRSLYEQYF
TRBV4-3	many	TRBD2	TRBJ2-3	TGCGCCAGCAGCCAAGAAGGAGTCCGGCGGGGGGGTAGCACAGATACGCAGTATTTT	CASSQEGVRRGGSTDTQYF
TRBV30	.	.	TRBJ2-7	TGTGCCTGGAGCCCTGTAGCCGGGTGGACAGAGACCCGGTACTTC	CAWSPVAGWTETRYF
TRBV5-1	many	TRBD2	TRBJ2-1	TGCGCCAGCAGCTTCGTAGCGGGGGGAAACAATGAGCAGTTCTTC	CASSFVAGGNNEQFF
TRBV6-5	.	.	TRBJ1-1	TGTGCCAGCACTGCGACAGCCCCGAACACTGAAGCTTTCTTT	CASTATAPNTEAFF
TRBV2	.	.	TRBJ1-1	TGTGCCAGCGGCTGGGGGGCAGGGAACACTGAAGCTTTCTTT	CASGWGAGNTEAFF
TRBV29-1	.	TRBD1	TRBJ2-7	TGCAGCGTAAAGGGACAGGTCTCCTACGAGCAGTACTTC	CSVKGQVSYEQYF
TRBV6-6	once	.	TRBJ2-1	TGTGCCAGCAGCTTGCGCCGGGATAGGAATGAACAGTTCTTC	CASSLRRDRNEQFF
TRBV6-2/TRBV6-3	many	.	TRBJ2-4	TGTGCCAGCAGTTACCGGCTTACGAGGCCCTCCTCAGCCAAAAACATTCAGTACTTC	CASSYRLTRPSSAKNIQYF
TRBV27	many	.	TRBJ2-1	TGTGCCAGCAGTTTGGGGCACAATGAGCAGTTCTTC	CASSLGHNEQFF
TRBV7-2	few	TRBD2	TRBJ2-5	TGTGCCGGGGGACTAGCGGGGGCCCGACAGGAGACCCAGTACTTC	CAGGLAGARQETQYF
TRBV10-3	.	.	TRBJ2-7	TGTGCCATCAGGGACCGTCAGAGCTCCTACGAGCAGTACTTC	CAIRDRQSSYEQYF
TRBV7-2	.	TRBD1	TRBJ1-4	TGTGCCAGCAGCTTAGTATTGGGACAGCCTAATGAAAAACTGTTTTTT	CASSLVLGQPNEKLFF
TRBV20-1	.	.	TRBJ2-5	TGCAGTGCTATAGACAGCGACCAAGAGACCCAGTACTTC	CSAIDSDQETQYF